The T cell receptor beta chain under discussion was sequenced for a study of blood T cell repertoires in COVID-19. Study-level background: COVID-19 samples, acute and convalescent, were from the United States, Italy and Spain. PBMCs, B-cell-depleted T cells, or T cells provided the cDNA or gDNA that made up the material.

Original processing methods: Counts of nucleated cells, estimated from reference gene primer amplification, were obtained. TCRdb's table, derived via immunoSEQ multiplex PCR, lists solely in-frame clones and lacks some. V, J and clone size are those of that table, while D and trimming were read from the DNA. The repertoire holds more than 25,000 clones, with 81% as singletons. The CDR3 runs 14 residues. V was shortened by 3 bases and J by 0 bases, with 5 bases between the two germline ends. Germline CDR1 LNHDA, CDR2 SQIVND (reference sequence). The specimen was peripheral blood. The chain has TRBV19 and TRBJ1-4; D is unresolved. This TCR came from a man aged 50-59 years with active or convalescent COVID-19. The CDR3 nucleotides are TGTGCCAGTAGTATCGGTCCAACTAATGAAAAACTGTTTTTT. It translates to CASSIGPTNEKLFF. Looking up the rest from reference TRBV19 and TRBJ1-4 gives the full variable domain: DGGITQSPKYLFRKEGQNVTLSCEQNLNHDAMYWYRQDPGQGLRLIYYSQIVNDFQKGDIAEGYSVSREKKESFPLTVTSAQKNPTAFYLCASSIGPTNEKLFFGSGTQLSVL.